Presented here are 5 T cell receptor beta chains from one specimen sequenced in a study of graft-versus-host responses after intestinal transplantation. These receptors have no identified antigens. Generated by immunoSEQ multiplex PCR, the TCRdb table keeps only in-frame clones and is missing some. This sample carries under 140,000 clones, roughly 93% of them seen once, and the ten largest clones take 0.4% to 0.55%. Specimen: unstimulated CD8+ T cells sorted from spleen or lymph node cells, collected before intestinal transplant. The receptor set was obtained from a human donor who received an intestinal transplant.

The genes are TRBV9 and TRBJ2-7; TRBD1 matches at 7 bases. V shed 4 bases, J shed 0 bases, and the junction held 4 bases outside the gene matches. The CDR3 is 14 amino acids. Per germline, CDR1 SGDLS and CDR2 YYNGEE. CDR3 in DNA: TGTGCCAGCAGCCCACGGGACAGCTCCTACGAGCAGTACTTC. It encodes CASSPRDSSYEQYF.

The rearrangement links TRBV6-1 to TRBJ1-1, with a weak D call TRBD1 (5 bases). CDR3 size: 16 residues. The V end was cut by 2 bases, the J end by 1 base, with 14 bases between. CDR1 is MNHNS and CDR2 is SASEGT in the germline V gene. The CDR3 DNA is TGTGCCAGCAGTGAATTCTATTGGACACCGAACACTGAAGCTTTCTTT. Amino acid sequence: CASSEFYWTPNTEAFF.

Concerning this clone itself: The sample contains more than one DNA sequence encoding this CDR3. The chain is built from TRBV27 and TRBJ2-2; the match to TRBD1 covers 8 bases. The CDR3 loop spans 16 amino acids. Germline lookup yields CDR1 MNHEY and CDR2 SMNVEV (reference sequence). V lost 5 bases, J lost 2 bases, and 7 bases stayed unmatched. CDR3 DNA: TGTGCCAGCAGTACACCCGGACAGGGAAACACCGGGGAGCTGTTTTTT. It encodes CASSTPGQGNTGELFF.

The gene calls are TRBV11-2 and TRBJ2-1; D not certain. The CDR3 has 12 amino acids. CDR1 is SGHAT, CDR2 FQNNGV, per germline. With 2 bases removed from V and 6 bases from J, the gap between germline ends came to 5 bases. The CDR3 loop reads CASSLNLNEQFF. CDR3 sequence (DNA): TGTGCCAGCAGCTTAAACCTCAATGAGCAGTTCTTC.

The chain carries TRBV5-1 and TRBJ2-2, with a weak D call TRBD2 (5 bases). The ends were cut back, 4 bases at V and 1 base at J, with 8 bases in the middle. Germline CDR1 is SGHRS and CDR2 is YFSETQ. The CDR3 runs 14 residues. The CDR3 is CASSPEVNTGELFF. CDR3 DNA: TGCGCCAGCAGCCCGGAGGTGAACACCGGGGAGCTGTTTTTT.